One and the same sample provided the 4 T cell receptor beta chains below, sequenced in a study of CD8 T cells in Susac syndrome. Random hexamers were used to reverse transcribe about 0.45 to 1 ug of RNA. TCRdb ran MiXCR on the immunoSEQ multiplex PCR reads and lists one entry per CDR3 protein. The data hold approximately 94,000 distinct CDR3 sequences, with about 96% observed a single time. The source material was CD8+ T cells from PBMCs. The receptors stem from a human donor with Susac syndrome.

V usage is TRBV29-1 and J usage is TRBJ2-1; 10 nucleotides match TRBD2. J gave up 4 bases and V 3 bases, and 3 bases lay outside the gene matches. Germline assignment: CDR1 SQVTM and CDR2 ANQGSEA. This CDR3 spans 14 amino acids. CDR3 coding DNA: TGCAGCGTTGAGCGGACTAGCGGATACAATGAGCAGTTCTTC. It translates to CSVERTSGYNEQFF.

The V gene is TRBV20-1, the J gene TRBJ2-5; 9 positions agree with TRBD2. In germline, CDR1 is DFQATT, CDR2 SNEGSKA (reference sequence). J lost 4 bases, V lost 1 base, and 13 bases had no gene match. This CDR3 has 17 residues. The CDR3, as DNA: TGCAGTGCTAGAGGGTACTTTATAGCGGGAGTACGAGAGACCCAGTACTTC. Amino acids: CSARGYFIAGVRETQYF.

This chain links TRBV4-1 with TRBJ2-7; TRBD2 might be the D (5 bases). The CDR3 runs 16 residues. Looked up from germline, CDR1 is MGHRA and CDR2 is YSYEKL. Trimming shortened V by 0 bases and J by 7 bases, and 19 bases separated the two germline ends. The CDR3 sequence: CASSQDLGSPAGEQYF. CDR3 nucleotide sequence: TGCGCCAGCAGCCAAGATTTGGGCAGTCCGGCGGGTGAGCAGTACTTC.

The chain combines TRBV21-1 with TRBJ2-6; TRBD1, the D gene given by the table, was not confirmed from the DNA. TRBV21-1 is assigned pseudogene status. This CDR3 region has 14 residues. The DNA of the CDR3 is TGTGCCACTCGCGCAGGGAACGGGGCCAACGTCCTGACTTTC. Translated, it gives CATRAGNGANVLTF.